The source of this T cell receptor (beta chain) is a study of early T cells in non-severe SARS-CoV-2 infection. The sample holds a few counts of this clonotype. TCRdb independently ran MiXCR on the 5' RACE reads; one entry per CDR3 protein. The data contain more than 60,000 distinct CDR3 sequences, roughly 10% of them seen just once; the ten biggest clones take up 5.5% to 7%. Looked up from germline, CDR1 is DFQATT and CDR2 is SNEGSKA (reference sequence). CDR3 length: 16 amino acids. Between the trimmed V and J ends, which lost 2 bases and 0 bases, there was a span of 13 bases. V gene TRBV20-1 combines with J gene TRBJ2-2; weak D call: TRBD2 (5 bases). The TCR originated in an adult who was a healthcare worker with PCR-confirmed SARS-CoV-2 infection or an uninfected control (not recorded which). Sequences were obtained from whole blood. The chain's CDR3 is CSARTGSGPNTGELFF. In DNA, the CDR3 is TGCAGTGCTAGAACGGGAAGTGGACCGAACACCGGGGAGCTGTTTTTT.